What follows are 5 T cell receptor beta chains derived from one specimen sequenced in a study of OX40 agonist ivuxolimab in advanced cancers. Clones were read by immunoSEQ multiplex PCR, and TCRdb kept only the in-frame ones, dropping some. The sample contains 79,000 or so clones, roughly 85% of which appear only once. The source material was CD4+ or CD8+ T cells sorted from blood, sampled in a trial of the OX40 agonist ivuxolimab. These TCRs come from an adult with an advanced solid tumor such as melanoma, head and neck, liver or kidney cancer.

The chain has TRBV6-5 and TRBJ1-4; 7 bases line up with TRBD1. Germline trimming cut 2 bases from V and 5 bases from J; bases unmatched to any gene: 5. The CDR3 extends over 15 amino acids. Germline values: CDR1 MNHEY, CDR2 SVGAGI. CDR3 amino acids: CASSYGGGRNEKLFF. DNA of the CDR3: TGTGCCAGCAGTTACGGAGGGGGCAGAAATGAAAAACTGTTTTTT.

The rearrangement joins TRBV4-2 to TRBJ2-5, with 9 bases aligning to TRBD1. This CDR3 has 15 residues. V shed 1 base and J 5 bases; nucleotides not matched to a gene: 5. From germline, CDR1 is LGHNA and CDR2 YNFKEQ. The CDR3: CASSQGDRDMETQYF. CDR3 sequence (DNA): TGTGCCAGCAGCCAAGGGGACAGGGATATGGAGACCCAGTACTTC.

This clone has more than one count but fewer than ten. The CDR3 nucleotides are TGCGCCAGCAGCCAAGATGGTGCAGGGGGGGCGAACACTGAAGCTTTCTTT. It specifies CASSQDGAGGANTEAFF. The V gene is TRBV4-1, the J gene TRBJ1-1, with 7 bases lining up with TRBD1. CDR3 length equals 17 residues. Germline CDR1 and CDR2: MGHRA and YSYEKL. Germline trimming cut 0 bases from V and 1 base from J; bases unmatched to any gene: 8.

This sequence joins TRBV9 and TRBJ2-7; D not resolved. Per the germline V gene, CDR1 is SGDLS and CDR2 is YYNGEE. This CDR3 has 14 amino acids. V was pared by 0 bases and J by 0 bases, with 7 bases between. In DNA, the CDR3 is TGTGCCAGCAGCGTAGGTGGCAGCTCCTACGAGCAGTACTTC. Its protein product is CASSVGGSSYEQYF.

The rearrangement joins TRBV18 to TRBJ1-4; TRBD1 matches 9 bases. CDR1 and CDR2 from the germline V gene are KGHSH and LQKENI. The V gene end was trimmed by 3 bases and the J gene end by 7 bases; junction bases not matched to a gene: 15. The CDR3 is 18 amino acids. The CDR3 is CASSPRSNTGGGGEKLFF. CDR3 coding DNA: TGTGCCAGCTCACCTAGATCAAACACAGGGGGCGGTGGTGAAAAACTGTTTTTT.